This is a list of T cell receptor beta chains from one sample in a study of cytomegalovirus exposure and HLA in healthy donors. Method: immunoSEQ multiplex PCR; TCRdb's copy keeps in-frame clones and lacks some. The sample lists fewer than 350,000 clones; roughly 90% were seen once. The sequencing input was PBMCs. These receptors all come from a woman aged 18-30 years in good health and CMV-seronegative. CDR3s include the opening cysteine and the closing phenylalanine or tryptophan.

TRBV7-9	CASSEKTGYNEQFF
TRBV5-1	CASSLGLAGKNIQYF
TRBV7-2	CASSRGTVAYNEQFF
TRBV27	CASSLQGSYQPQHF
TRBV6-6	CASSYSAAKEGGYTF
TRBV4-1	CASSQAPFSVVNEQFF
TRBV11-2	CASSLARSGGDTQYF
TRBV19	CASSLRQGASYEQYF
TRBV11-1	CASSSPPSLIKGEQFF
TRBV27	CASSLDPSGVLFEQFF
TRBV30	CAWSSQGQGAQGYTF
TRBV11-3	CASQGSPNTEAFF
TRBV27	CASSPGHGYEQYF
TRBV9	CASSVRTDTQYF
TRBV7-8	CASSLGGTSGDSYEQYF
TRBV29-1	CSAGGGGNTEAFF
TRBV5-1	CASSLGGASTDTQYF
TRBV27	CASSLTGQNYEQYF
TRBV6-1	CASLGTGYQPQHF
TRBV10-2	CASSDPVNEQFF
TRBV7-2	CASSPQETQYF
TRBV6-1	CASRRQGDQETQYF
TRBV7-9	CASSLVNRNTEAFF
TRBV11-1	CASSYSRTGIAGELFF
TRBV4-1	CASSQIHPQGSNQPQHF
TRBV30	CAWRPQGAVNQPQHF
TRBV9	CASSVGPGTSTGTQYF
TRBV7-9	CASSRGTGEIYEQYF
TRBV28	CASSSHALSAGYEQYF
TRBV10-1	CASSDRRGQETQYF
TRBV27	CASSLGGAGTEAFF
TRBV4-1	CASSTGPSQNYGYTF
TRBV18	CASSPRGRSGNTIYF
TRBV5-1	CASSPLTPEKLFF
TRBV29-1	CSVEGLAGGQVSTDTQYF
TRBV5-1	CASSPQAHSYEQYF
TRBV7-7	CASSLGLGDNSPLHF
TRBV5-8	CASPTRTGTVPYEQYF
TRBV7-9	CSSSVTGQIAYEQYF
TRBV7-9	CSSRSGNQPQHF
TRBV2	CATDSAGTGYGYTF
TRBV30	CAWTRDTGELFF
TRBV9	CASSVAGGGIYEQYF
TRBV10-3	CASGVVRTGNTIYF
TRBV30	CAWSVGKWGQTSNTEAFF
TRBV6-1	CASSEVDRDQYF
TRBV2	CATDTGLGEKLFF
TRBV6-1	CASSEFLEQYF
TRBV2	CASSRWTATDTQYF
TRBV11-2	CASSLDRWQFF
TRBV6-5	CASKLTRGDYEQYF